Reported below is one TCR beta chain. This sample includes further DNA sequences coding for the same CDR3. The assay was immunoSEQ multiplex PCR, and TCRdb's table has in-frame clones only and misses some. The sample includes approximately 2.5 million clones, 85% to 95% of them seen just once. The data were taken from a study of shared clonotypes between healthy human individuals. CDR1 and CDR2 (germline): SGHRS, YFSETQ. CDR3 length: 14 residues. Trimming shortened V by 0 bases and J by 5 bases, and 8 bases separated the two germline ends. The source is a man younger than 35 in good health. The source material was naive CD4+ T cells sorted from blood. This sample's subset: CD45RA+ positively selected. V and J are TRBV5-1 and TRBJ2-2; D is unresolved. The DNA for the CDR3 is TGCGCCAGCAGCTTGGGACCACAAACCGGGGAGCTGTTTTTT. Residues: CASSLGPQTGELFF.